The sequence of this TCR beta chain was determined in a study of CD8 T cells in Susac syndrome. From germline, CDR1 is LGHNA and CDR2 YNFKEQ. The CDR3 spans 15 residues. The V gene lost 0 bases and the J gene lost 5 bases, with 13 bases spanning the gap. Random hexamers served to reverse transcribe roughly 0.45 to 1 ug RNA. The immunoSEQ assay covered 54 Vbeta and 13 Jbeta segments for CDR3. One entry per CDR3 protein, called by TCRdb with MiXCR from the immunoSEQ multiplex PCR reads. There are hundreds of thousands of distinct CDR3 sequences in the sample; about 95% occur only once, and about 0.15% lies in the top ten.

V and J are TRBV4-2 and TRBJ1-2; D might be TRBD1 (5 bases). The origin of this receptor is a human donor with Susac syndrome. Specimen: CD4+ T cells from PBMCs. The CDR3 nucleotides are TGTGCCAGCAGCCAAGAGGTCAGGGATTCGTATGGCTACACCTTC. It is translated as CASSQEVRDSYGYTF.